This TCR beta chain was obtained from a study of blood T cell repertoires in COVID-19. The assay was immunoSEQ multiplex PCR, and TCRdb's table has in-frame clones only and misses some. The table has approximately 500,000 clones, around 89% seen once. V was cut by 6 bases and J by 5 bases, with 16 bases left in between. From germline, CDR1 is LGHDT and CDR2 YNNKEL (reference sequence). The CDR3 runs to 14 residues. Input material: PBMCs or T cells enriched from blood (not recorded which). V usage is TRBV3-1 (or the pseudogene TRBV3-2) and J usage is TRBJ1-1; a possible D gene is TRBD1 (5 bases). This clonotype was obtained from a woman between 40 and 50 years old who had recovered from COVID-19. The CDR3 is CASSLITGETEAFF. CDR3 DNA sequence: TGTGCCAGCAGTCTCATTACGGGGGAAACTGAAGCTTTCTTT.